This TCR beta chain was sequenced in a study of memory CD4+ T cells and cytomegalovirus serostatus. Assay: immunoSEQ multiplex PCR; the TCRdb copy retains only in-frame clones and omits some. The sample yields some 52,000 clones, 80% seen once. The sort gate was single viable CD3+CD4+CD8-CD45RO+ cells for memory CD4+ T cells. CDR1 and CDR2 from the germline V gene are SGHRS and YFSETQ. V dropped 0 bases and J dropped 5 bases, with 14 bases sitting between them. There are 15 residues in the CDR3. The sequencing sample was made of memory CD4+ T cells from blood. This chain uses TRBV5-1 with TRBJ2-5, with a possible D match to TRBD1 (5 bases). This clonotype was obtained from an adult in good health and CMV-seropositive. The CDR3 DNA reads TGCGCCAGCAGCTTGGATGGTTCAGGGTGGGAGACCCAGTACTTC. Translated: CASSLDGSGWETQYF.